This T cell receptor beta chain stems from a study of blood T cells in healthy people across ages. PBMCs numbering at least 6.5 million were isolated per sample. Then a second PCR, running roughly 7 to 11 cycles, was carried out with a sample-barcoded 5' primer and a J-beta primer mix. TCRdb re-called the 5' RACE reads through MiXCR, storing one row per CDR3 protein. Among some 1.5 million distinct CDR3 sequences listed, 28% were seen once. Germline trimming cut 6 bases from V and 6 bases from J; bases unmatched to any gene: 10. CDR3 length: 14 residues. CDR1 and CDR2 (germline): DFQATT, SNEGSKA (reference sequence).

Sequencing was performed on blood. This sequence originates from a woman in her twenties or thirties in good health. The rearrangement links TRBV20-1 to TRBJ2-1, with 8 bases identical to TRBD2. CDR3 region: CSATAGDEGNEQFF. CDR3 bases: TGCAGTGCAACAGCGGGGGATGAGGGCAATGAGCAGTTCTTC.